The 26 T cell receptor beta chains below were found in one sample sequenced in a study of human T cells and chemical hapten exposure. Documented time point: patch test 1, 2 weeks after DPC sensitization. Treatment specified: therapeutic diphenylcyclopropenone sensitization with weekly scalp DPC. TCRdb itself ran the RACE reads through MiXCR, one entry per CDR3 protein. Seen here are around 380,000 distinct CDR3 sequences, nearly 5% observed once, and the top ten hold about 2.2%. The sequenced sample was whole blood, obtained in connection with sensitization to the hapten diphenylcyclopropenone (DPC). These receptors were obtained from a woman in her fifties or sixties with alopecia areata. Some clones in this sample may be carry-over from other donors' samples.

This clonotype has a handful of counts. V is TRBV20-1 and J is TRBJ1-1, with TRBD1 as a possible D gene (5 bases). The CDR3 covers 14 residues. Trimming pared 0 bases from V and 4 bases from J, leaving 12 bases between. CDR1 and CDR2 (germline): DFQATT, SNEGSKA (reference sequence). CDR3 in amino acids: CSARDVGRATEAFF. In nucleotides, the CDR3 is TGCAGTGCTAGAGATGTTGGCAGGGCCACTGAAGCTTTCTTT.

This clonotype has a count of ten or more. The CDR3 reads CASSLQNRGRETQYF. In DNA form, the CDR3 reads TGTGCCAGCAGCCTGCAGAACAGGGGCAGGGAGACCCAGTACTTC. V usage is TRBV7-9 and J usage is TRBJ2-5; 7 bases agree with TRBD1. V was pared by 5 bases and J by 5 bases, with 11 bases of the junction left unmatched. The CDR3 runs to 15 residues. Germline CDR1 reads SEHNR; CDR2 reads FQNEAQ (reference sequence).

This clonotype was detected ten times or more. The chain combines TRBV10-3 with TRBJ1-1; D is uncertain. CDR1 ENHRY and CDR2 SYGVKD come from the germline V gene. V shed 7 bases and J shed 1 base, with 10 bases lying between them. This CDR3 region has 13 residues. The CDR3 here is CAITEAANTEAFF. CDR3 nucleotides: TGTGCCATCACTGAAGCTGCGAACACTGAAGCTTTCTTT.

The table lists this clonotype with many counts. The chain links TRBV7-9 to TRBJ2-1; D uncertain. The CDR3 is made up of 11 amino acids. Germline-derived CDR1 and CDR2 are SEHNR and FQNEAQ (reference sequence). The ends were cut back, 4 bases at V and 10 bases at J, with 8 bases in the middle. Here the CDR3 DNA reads TGTGCCAGCAGCTCAGTGGGAGAGCAGTTCTTC. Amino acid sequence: CASSSVGEQFF.

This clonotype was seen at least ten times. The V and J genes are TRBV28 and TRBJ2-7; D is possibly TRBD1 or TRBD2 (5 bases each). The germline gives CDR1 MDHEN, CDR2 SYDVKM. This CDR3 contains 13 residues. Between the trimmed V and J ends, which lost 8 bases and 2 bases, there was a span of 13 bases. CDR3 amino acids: CASSSRATYEQYF. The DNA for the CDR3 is TGTGCCAGCTCTAGCAGGGCCACCTACGAGCAGTACTTC.

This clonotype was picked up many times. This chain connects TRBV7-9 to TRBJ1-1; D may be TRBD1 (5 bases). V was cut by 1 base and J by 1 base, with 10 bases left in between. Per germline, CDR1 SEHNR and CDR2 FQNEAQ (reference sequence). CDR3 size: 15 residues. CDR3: CASSLVTRANTEAFF. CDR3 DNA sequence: TGTGCCAGCAGCTTAGTTACCAGGGCGAACACTGAAGCTTTCTTT.

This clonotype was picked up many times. CDR3 sequence (DNA): TGCGCCAGCAGCCCAGGATTTGGGAGGCCCTCCGAGCAGTTCTTC. Protein sequence: CASSPGFGRPSEQFF. The rearrangement links TRBV5-1 to TRBJ2-1; tentatively, D is TRBD2 (6 bases). Trimming took off 4 bases at V and 10 bases at J, with 21 bases between the two ends. The CDR3 is made up of 15 amino acids. Per germline, CDR1 SGHRS and CDR2 YFSETQ.

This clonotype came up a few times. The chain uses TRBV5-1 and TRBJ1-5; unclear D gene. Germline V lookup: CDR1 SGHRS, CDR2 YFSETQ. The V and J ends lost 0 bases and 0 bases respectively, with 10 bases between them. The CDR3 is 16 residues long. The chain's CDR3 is CASSLDGRTSNQPQHF. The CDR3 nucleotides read TGCGCCAGCAGCTTGGACGGCAGGACTAGCAATCAGCCCCAGCATTTT.

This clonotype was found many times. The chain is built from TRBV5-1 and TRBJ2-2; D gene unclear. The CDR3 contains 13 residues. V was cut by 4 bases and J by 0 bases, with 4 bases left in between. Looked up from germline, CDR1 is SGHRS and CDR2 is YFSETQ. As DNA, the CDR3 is TGCGCCAGCAGCCTACCGAACACCGGGGAGCTGTTTTTT. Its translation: CASSLPNTGELFF.

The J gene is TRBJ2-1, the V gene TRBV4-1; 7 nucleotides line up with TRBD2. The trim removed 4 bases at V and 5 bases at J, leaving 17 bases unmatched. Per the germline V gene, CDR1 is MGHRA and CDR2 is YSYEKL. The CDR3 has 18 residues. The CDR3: CASSLRGWASGLNNEQFF. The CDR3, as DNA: TGCGCCAGCAGCCTACGGGGTTGGGCTAGCGGTTTAAACAATGAGCAGTTCTTC.

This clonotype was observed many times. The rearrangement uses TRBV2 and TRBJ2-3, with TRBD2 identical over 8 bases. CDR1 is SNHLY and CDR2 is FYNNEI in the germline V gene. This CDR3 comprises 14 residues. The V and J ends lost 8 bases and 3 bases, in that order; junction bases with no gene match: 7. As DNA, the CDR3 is TGTGCCAGCCCCGGGGGGGCTATTACAGATACGCAGTATTTT. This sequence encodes CASPGGAITDTQYF.

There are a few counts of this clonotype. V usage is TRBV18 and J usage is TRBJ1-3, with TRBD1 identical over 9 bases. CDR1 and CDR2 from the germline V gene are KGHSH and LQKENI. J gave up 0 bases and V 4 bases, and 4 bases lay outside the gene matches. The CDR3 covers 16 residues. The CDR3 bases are TGTGCCAGCTCACAAACAGGGGGCCTCTCTGGAAACACCATATATTTT. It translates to CASSQTGGLSGNTIYF.

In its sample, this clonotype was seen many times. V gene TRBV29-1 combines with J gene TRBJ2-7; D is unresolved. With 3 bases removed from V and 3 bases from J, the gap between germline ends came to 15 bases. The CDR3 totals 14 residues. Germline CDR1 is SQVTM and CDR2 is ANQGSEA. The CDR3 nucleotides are TGCAGCGTTGAGGCCAGCCCCCTAAGCTACGAGCAGTACTTC. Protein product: CSVEASPLSYEQYF.

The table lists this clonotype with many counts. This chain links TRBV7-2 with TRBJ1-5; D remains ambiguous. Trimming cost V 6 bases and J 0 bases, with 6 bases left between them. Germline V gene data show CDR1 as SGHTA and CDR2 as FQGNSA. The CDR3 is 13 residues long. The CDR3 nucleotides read TGTGCCAGCAGTTCCACTAGCAATCAGCCCCAGCATTTT. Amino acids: CASSSTSNQPQHF.

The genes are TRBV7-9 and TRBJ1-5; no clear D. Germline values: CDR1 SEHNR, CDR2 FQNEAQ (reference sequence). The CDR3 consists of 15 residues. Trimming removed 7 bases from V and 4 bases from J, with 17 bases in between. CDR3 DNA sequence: TGTGCCAGCAATGGGAGTGTGGACTGGAATCAGCCCCAGCATTTT. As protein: CASNGSVDWNQPQHF.

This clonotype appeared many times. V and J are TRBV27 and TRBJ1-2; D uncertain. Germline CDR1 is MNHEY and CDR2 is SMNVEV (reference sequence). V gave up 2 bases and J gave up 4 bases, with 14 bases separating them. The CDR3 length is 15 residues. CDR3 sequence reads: CASSLQSEGGYGYTF. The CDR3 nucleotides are TGTGCCAGCAGTTTACAAAGCGAGGGAGGCTATGGCTACACCTTC.

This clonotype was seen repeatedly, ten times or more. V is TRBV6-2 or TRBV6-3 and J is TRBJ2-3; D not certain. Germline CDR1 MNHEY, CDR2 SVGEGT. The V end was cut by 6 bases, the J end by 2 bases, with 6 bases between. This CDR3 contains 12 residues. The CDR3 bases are TGTGCCAGCAGAACCAACACAGATACGCAGTATTTT. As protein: CASRTNTDTQYF.

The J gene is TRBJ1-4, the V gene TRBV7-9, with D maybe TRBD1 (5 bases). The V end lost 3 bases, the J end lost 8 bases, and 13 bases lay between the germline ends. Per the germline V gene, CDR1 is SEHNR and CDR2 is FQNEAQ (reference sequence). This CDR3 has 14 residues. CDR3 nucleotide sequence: TGTGCCAGCAGCTTCGAGGGGAGACGCGAAAAACTGTTTTTT. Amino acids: CASSFEGRREKLFF.

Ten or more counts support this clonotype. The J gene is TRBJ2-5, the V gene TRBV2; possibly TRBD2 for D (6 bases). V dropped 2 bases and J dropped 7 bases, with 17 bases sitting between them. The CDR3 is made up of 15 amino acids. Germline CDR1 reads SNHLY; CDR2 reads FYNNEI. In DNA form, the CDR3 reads TGTGCCAGCAGTGAAACGCGGGGCGGGACGGGGACCCAGTACTTC. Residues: CASSETRGGTGTQYF.

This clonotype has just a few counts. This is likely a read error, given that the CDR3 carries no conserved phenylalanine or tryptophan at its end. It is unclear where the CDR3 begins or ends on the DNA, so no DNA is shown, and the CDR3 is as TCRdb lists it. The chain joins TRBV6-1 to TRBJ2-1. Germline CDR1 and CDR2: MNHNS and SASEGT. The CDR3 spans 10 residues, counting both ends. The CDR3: CASSEGWPIL.

The CDR3, as DNA: TGTGCCAGCACTCAGGCGGGAGCAGGAACCGGGGAGCTGTTTTTT. It codes for CASTQAGAGTGELFF. The chain has TRBV28 and TRBJ2-2, with 7 positions matching TRBD2. In germline, CDR1 is MDHEN, CDR2 SYDVKM. Trimming at V came to 7 bases and at J to 5 bases, leaving 10 bases not matched to a gene. CDR3 length: 15 residues. Based on the CDR3 plus reference TRBV28 and TRBJ2-2, the full variable domain is DVKVTQSSRYLVKRTGEKVFLECVQDMDHENMFWYRQDPGLGLRLIYFSYDVKMKEKGDIPEGYSVSREKKERFSLILESASTNQTSMYLCASTQAGAGTGELFFGEGSRLTVL.

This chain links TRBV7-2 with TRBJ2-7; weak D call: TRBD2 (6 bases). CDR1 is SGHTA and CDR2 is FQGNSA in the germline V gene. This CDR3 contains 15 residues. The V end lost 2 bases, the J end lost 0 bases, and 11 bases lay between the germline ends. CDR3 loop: CASSLIGGNSYEQYF. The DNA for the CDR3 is TGTGCCAGCAGCTTAATCGGGGGAAACTCCTACGAGCAGTACTTC.

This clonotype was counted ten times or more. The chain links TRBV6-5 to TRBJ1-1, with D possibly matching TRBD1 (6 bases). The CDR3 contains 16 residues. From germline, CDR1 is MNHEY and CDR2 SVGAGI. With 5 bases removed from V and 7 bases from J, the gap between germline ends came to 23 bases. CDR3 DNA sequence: TGTGCCAGCAGTACCCCTCGAGTAAAGGGGGGGTTTGAAGCTTTCTTT. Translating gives CASSTPRVKGGFEAFF.

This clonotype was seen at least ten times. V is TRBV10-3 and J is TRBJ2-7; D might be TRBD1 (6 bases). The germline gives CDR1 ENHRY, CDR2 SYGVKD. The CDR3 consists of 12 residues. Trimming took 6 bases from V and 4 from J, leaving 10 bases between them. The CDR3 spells CAISADRYEQYF. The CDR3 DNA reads TGTGCCATCAGCGCGGACAGATACGAGCAGTACTTC.

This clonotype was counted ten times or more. CDR3 in DNA: TGTGCCAGCCAACAGGGGGGGAATCAGCCCCAGCATTTT. Its protein is CASQQGGNQPQHF. This chain uses TRBV6-2 or TRBV6-3 with TRBJ1-5, with 8 bases matching TRBD1. The CDR3 consists of 13 residues. CDR1 is MNHEY and CDR2 is SVGEGT in the germline V gene. The junction had 4 bases not matched to a gene; V was cut back by 8 bases and J by 4 bases.

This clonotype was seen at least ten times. CDR3 bases: TGTGCCAGCTCATCCAGGGTCGATGAGCAGTTCTTC. Protein: CASSSRVDEQFF. The V call is TRBV18, the J call TRBJ2-1, with D perhaps matching TRBD1 (5 bases). Germline V gene sequence: CDR1 KGHSH, CDR2 LQKENI. This CDR3 region has 12 residues. Between the trimmed V and J ends, which lost 5 bases and 8 bases, there was a span of 10 bases. Combining the CDR3 with reference TRBV18 and TRBJ2-1 gives the whole variable domain NAGVMQNPRHLVRRRGQEARLRCSPMKGHSHVYWYRQLPEEGLKFMVYLQKENIIDESGMPKERFSAEFPKEGPSILRIQQVVRGDSAAYFCASSSRVDEQFFGPGTRLTVL.